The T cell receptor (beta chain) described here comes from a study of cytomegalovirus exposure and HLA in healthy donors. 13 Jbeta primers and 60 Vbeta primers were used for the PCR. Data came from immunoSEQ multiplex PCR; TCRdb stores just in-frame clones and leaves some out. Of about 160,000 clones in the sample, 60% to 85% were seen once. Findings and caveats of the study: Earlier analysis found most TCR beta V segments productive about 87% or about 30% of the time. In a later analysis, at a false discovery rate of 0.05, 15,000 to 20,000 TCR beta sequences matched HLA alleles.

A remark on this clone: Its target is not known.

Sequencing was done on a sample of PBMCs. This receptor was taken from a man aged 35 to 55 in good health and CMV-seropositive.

CDR3 DNA sequence: TGTGCCATCAGTGAGTCGGGACAGGGGGGATATGGCTACACCTTC. Its translation is CAISESGQGGYGYTF. The chain is built from TRBV10-3 and TRBJ1-2; TRBD1 agrees at 11 bases. Losses at the gene ends were 0 bases for V and 5 bases for J; bases not matched to a gene: 2. Per germline, CDR1 ENHRY and CDR2 SYGVKD. This CDR3 is built from 15 residues.